The next 21 T cell receptor beta chains were all read from a single sample in a study of radiation and T cells in renal cell carcinoma. The table came from immunoSEQ multiplex PCR; TCRdb's copy has only in-frame clones and leaves some out. This table has fewer than 80,000 clones, less than 85% appearing once. Time point noted: blood 4 weeks post-SBRT, at nephrectomy. Regarding treatment: 15 Gy SBRT to primary tumor, nephrectomy 4 weeks later. This material consisted of blood, taken from a patient whose treatment included radiotherapy and nephrectomy. The source is a woman aged 60 to 75 with renal cell carcinoma.

This clone turned up a few times. J is TRBJ1-1 and V is TRBV6-5; D gene ambiguous. V dropped 6 bases and J dropped 0 bases, with 8 bases sitting between them. The CDR3 runs 13 residues. Germline-derived CDR1 and CDR2 are MNHEY and SVGAGI. CDR3 loop: CASRSWLNTEAFF. Here the CDR3 DNA reads TGTGCCAGCAGGTCCTGGTTGAACACTGAAGCTTTCTTT.

The chain carries TRBV5-5 and TRBJ2-3, with unresolved D. The CDR3 has 13 amino acids. Deletions cut 5 bases from V and 0 bases from J, with 7 bases between. Germline assignment: CDR1 SGHKS and CDR2 YYEKEE (reference sequence). This CDR3 reads CASRSASTDTQYF. Written as DNA, the CDR3 is TGTGCCAGCAGGTCCGCCAGCACAGATACGCAGTATTTT.

The CDR3 is CASSNGGSGYGYTF. The CDR3 DNA follows: TGTGCCAGTAGTAATGGAGGGTCTGGATATGGCTACACCTTC. V usage is TRBV19 and J usage is TRBJ1-2, with D uncertain. The CDR3 sequence is 14 residues long. V was pared by 4 bases and J by 5 bases, with 14 bases between. Germline CDR1 and CDR2: LNHDA and SQIVND (reference sequence).

The V and J genes are TRBV7-9 and TRBJ1-4, with 8 bases lining up with TRBD1. Trimming removed 6 bases from V and 3 bases from J; junction bases left unmatched: 9. CDR3 length: 16 amino acids. In germline, CDR1 is SEHNR, CDR2 FQNEAQ (reference sequence). CDR3 DNA sequence: TGTGCCAGCAGTCTAGGACAGGGCCGTTCTAATGAAAAACTGTTTTTT. This gives the protein CASSLGQGRSNEKLFF.

The genes are TRBV7-9 and TRBJ2-3; 13 nucleotides match TRBD2. CDR1 SEHNR and CDR2 FQNEAQ come from the germline V gene (reference sequence). The CDR3 has 17 amino acids. V trimming: 6 bases; J trimming: 2 bases; junction bases outside the gene matches: 8. CDR3 protein: CASSRTSGGGYTDTQYF. CDR3 sequence (DNA): TGTGCCAGCAGTCGCACTAGCGGGGGGGGATACACAGATACGCAGTATTTT.

The chain carries TRBV30 and TRBJ1-3; possible D gene TRBD1, 5 bases. CDR1 GTSNPN and CDR2 SVGIG come from the germline V gene (reference sequence). V shed 3 bases and J shed 2 bases, with 17 bases lying between them. The CDR3 runs to 16 residues. DNA of the CDR3: TGTGCCTGGAGCCCTCCCGGGCAGGGAACTGGAAACACCATATATTTT. Its translation is CAWSPPGQGTGNTIYF. The entire variable domain, with the rest obtained from reference TRBV30 and TRBJ1-3, is as follows: SQTIHQWPATLVQPVGSPLSLECTVEGTSNPNLYWYRQAAGRGLQLLFYSVGIGQISSEVPQNLSASRPQDRQFILSSKKLLLSDSGFYLCAWSPPGQGTGNTIYFGEGSWLTVV.

This clone was seen only once. The junction departs from germline at one end; a sequencing error may be responsible. CDR3 loop: CASSHEGNGELFF. The CDR3 DNA reads TGTGCTAGCAGCCACGAAGGGAACGGGGAGCTGTTTTTT. The rearrangement uses TRBV7-7 and TRBJ2-2; no clear D. This CDR3 contains 13 residues. Germline loops: CDR1 SSHAT, CDR2 FNYEAQ (reference sequence).

The rearrangement links TRBV5-1 to TRBJ2-3; 7 bases are shared with TRBD2. Looked up from germline, CDR1 is SGHRS and CDR2 is YFSETQ. V dropped 5 bases and J dropped 3; count of bases not matched to a gene: 18. CDR3 length: 18 amino acids. The chain's CDR3 is CASRQIFGGDEKTDTQYF. The CDR3 coding sequence is TGCGCCAGCAGGCAAATTTTTGGGGGGGATGAAAAGACAGATACGCAGTATTTT.

This sequence joins TRBV5-8 and TRBJ2-1, with D hard to call. The CDR3 has 14 amino acids. With 3 bases removed from V and 0 bases from J, the gap between germline ends came to 7 bases. Per germline, CDR1 SGHTS and CDR2 YDEGEE. The CDR3, as DNA: TGTGCCAGCAGCTCCCAGAGCTCCTACAATGAGCAGTTCTTC. It yields the protein CASSSQSSYNEQFF.

The rearrangement joins TRBV11-2 to TRBJ2-1; maybe TRBD2 (5 bases). V lost 4 bases, J lost 6 bases, and 19 bases lay in between. CDR3 length equals 16 residues. Germline V gene lookup returns CDR1 SGHAT and CDR2 FQNNGV. The CDR3 sequence is CASSSWRSWAGNEQFF. In nucleotides, the CDR3 is TGTGCCAGCAGCTCCTGGCGTTCTTGGGCGGGCAATGAGCAGTTCTTC. The variable domain in full, with the rest retrieved from reference TRBV11-2 and TRBJ2-1, is EAGVAQSPRYKIIEKRQSVAFWCNPISGHATLYWYQQILGQGPKLLIQFQNNGVVDDSQLPKDRFSAERLKGVDSTLKIQPAKLEDSAVYLCASSSWRSWAGNEQFFGPGTRLTVL.

The chain uses TRBV27 and TRBJ1-5, with 9 positions matching TRBD1. Germline V gene data show CDR1 as MNHEY and CDR2 as SMNVEV (reference sequence). The ends lost 3 bases at V and 5 bases at J; junction bases unmatched: 8. This CDR3 is 16 amino acids long. As DNA, the CDR3 is TGTGCCAGCAGTTTTCGCTCGACAGGGGGAGATCAGCCCCAGCATTTT. This translates into CASSFRSTGGDQPQHF.

As concerns this clone: Other nucleotide sequences in the sample specify the same CDR3. The genes are TRBV20-1 and TRBJ2-5; D not certain. CDR1 and CDR2 from the germline V gene are DFQATT and SNEGSKA (reference sequence). Trimming pared 6 bases from V and 3 bases from J, leaving 5 bases between. This CDR3 has 10 amino acids. The chain's CDR3 is CSAEEETQYF. The CDR3, as DNA: TGCAGTGCGGAAGAAGAGACCCAGTACTTC.

The V gene is TRBV7-9, the J gene TRBJ2-7; the D call may be TRBD1 or TRBD2 (5 bases each). The germline V gene has CDR1 SEHNR and CDR2 FQNEAQ (reference sequence). The V end lost 4 bases, the J end lost 2 bases, and 12 bases lay between the germline ends. CDR3 length: 14 residues. CDR3 nucleotides: TGTGCCAGCAGCTCCAGGGAGTCCCCCTACGAGCAGTACTTC. Translating gives CASSSRESPYEQYF.

This chain uses TRBV9 with TRBJ1-4, with 7 nucleotides matching TRBD1. The CDR3 totals 13 residues. From germline, CDR1 is SGDLS and CDR2 YYNGEE. The V segment lost 3 bases and the J segment 6 bases; nucleotides outside the gene matches: 2. The CDR3 is CASSAGQYEKLFF. The CDR3 region has the DNA TGTGCCAGCAGCGCGGGACAGTATGAAAAACTGTTTTTT.

Only a few counts were recorded for this clone. The rearrangement joins TRBV28 to TRBJ1-1; tentative D call: TRBD1 (5 bases). The V end was cut by 7 bases, the J end by 4 bases, with 10 bases between. This CDR3 region has 12 residues. CDR1 and CDR2 (germline): MDHEN, SYDVKM. The CDR3 bases are TGTGCCAGCAAGTGGGGGGGCACTGAAGCTTTCTTT. It codes for CASKWGGTEAFF.

J is TRBJ1-3 and V is TRBV5-1; D uncertain. The CDR3 has 16 residues. The germline V and J ends were trimmed by 4 bases and 0 bases, with 14 bases remaining between them. Looked up from germline, CDR1 is SGHRS and CDR2 is YFSETQ. The CDR3 DNA is TGCGCCAGCAGCCCGCAAGACGGACGCTCTGGAAACACCATATATTTT. Amino acid sequence: CASSPQDGRSGNTIYF.

This rearrangement joins TRBV4-1 to TRBJ2-1, with TRBD2 identical over 8 bases. The CDR3 spans 15 residues. With V trimmed by 4 bases and J by 2 bases, 4 bases remained unmatched. CDR1 and CDR2 from the germline V gene are MGHRA and YSYEKL. CDR3 residues: CASSLSSGPYNEQFF. DNA for the CDR3: TGCGCCAGCAGCCTCTCTAGCGGGCCCTACAATGAGCAGTTCTTC.

The chain employs TRBV18 and TRBJ1-1; D may be TRBD1 (5 bases). Germline CDR1 reads KGHSH; CDR2 reads LQKENI. V lost 0 bases and J 1 base, leaving 9 bases between the germline ends. The CDR3 totals 15 residues. The CDR3 region has the DNA TGTGCCAGCTCACCACCGGGGGAGTGGAACACTGAAGCTTTCTTT. Translated, it gives CASSPPGEWNTEAFF.

The chain is built from TRBV5-5 and TRBJ1-1; D is possibly TRBD1 (6 bases). CDR1 is SGHKS, CDR2 YYEKEE, per germline (reference sequence). Trimming took off 4 bases at V and 3 bases at J, with 13 bases between the two ends. The CDR3 is made up of 14 amino acids. The CDR3 region is CASSPLGGDTEAFF. The CDR3 DNA is TGTGCCAGCAGCCCTCTAGGGGGGGACACTGAAGCTTTCTTT. Together with reference TRBV5-5 and TRBJ1-1, the CDR3 gives the full variable domain: DAGVTQSPTHLIKTRGQQVTLRCSPISGHKSVSWYQQVLGQGPQFIFQYYEKEERGRGNFPDRFSARQFPNYSSELNVNALLLGDSALYLCASSPLGGDTEAFFGQGTRLTVV.

The chain recombines TRBV7-3 with TRBJ1-1; D uncertain. The CDR3 contains 16 residues. The ends were cut back, 1 base at V and 0 bases at J, with 12 bases in the middle. Germline CDR1 SGHTA, CDR2 FQGTGA. CDR3 amino acids: CASSLRLGGLNTEAFF. The CDR3 nucleotides are TGTGCCAGCAGCTTAAGGTTGGGCGGCTTGAACACTGAAGCTTTCTTT.

This clone was found many times. The chain has TRBV19 and TRBJ1-2; no clear D gene. Trimming removed 3 bases from V and 4 bases from J, with 15 bases in between. The CDR3 is 15 residues long. Looked up from germline, CDR1 is LNHDA and CDR2 is SQIVND (reference sequence). The CDR3 loop reads CASSIEDGPIYGYTF. In DNA form, the CDR3 reads TGTGCCAGTAGTATCGAGGACGGGCCCATCTATGGCTACACCTTC.